Below, 21 T cell receptor beta chains from the same sample are listed, as sequenced in a study of CD8 T cells in Susac syndrome. RNA amounts of about 0.5 to 1 ug underwent reverse transcription with random hexamers. One entry per CDR3 protein results from TCRdb running MiXCR on the immunoSEQ multiplex PCR reads. The sample yields 130,000 to 150,000 distinct CDR3 sequences, approximately 94% seen once. Source material: CD4+ T cells from PBMCs. These receptors came from a human donor with Susac syndrome.

The chain links TRBV12-3 or TRBV12-4 to TRBJ1-1, with 10 bases fitting TRBD1. The length of the CDR3 is 14 residues. V was clipped by 4 bases and J by 4 bases; unmatched bases: 3. CDR3 protein: CASSYRDRGTEAFF. The CDR3 DNA reads as TGTGCCAGCAGTTATCGGGACAGGGGCACTGAAGCTTTCTTT.

V and J are TRBV29-1 and TRBJ2-1, with 12 nucleotides matching TRBD2. Germline lookup yields CDR1 SQVTM and CDR2 ANQGSEA. V lost 5 bases to trimming and J lost 4 bases; unmatched junction nucleotides: 6. The CDR3 length is 15 residues. The CDR3 bases are TGCAGCGTTTATCTAGCGGGAGGGGGGTACAATGAGCAGTTCTTC. As protein: CSVYLAGGGYNEQFF.

This sequence joins TRBV28 and TRBJ2-7; no reliable D call. Trimming cost V 6 bases and J 2 bases, with 11 bases left between them. In germline, CDR1 is MDHEN, CDR2 SYDVKM. CDR3 length: 13 residues. CDR3 DNA: TGTGCCAGCAGGTCAGGCGAACCCTACGAGCAGTACTTC. Translation: CASRSGEPYEQYF.

This chain links TRBV29-1 with TRBJ2-3, with 9 bases matching TRBD2. Germline CDR1 is SQVTM and CDR2 is ANQGSEA. The CDR3 sequence is 17 residues long. Trimming took 4 bases from V and 4 from J; bases not matched to a gene: 15. CDR3 in amino acids: CSVGNQGAGGNADTQYF. The CDR3 region has the DNA TGCAGCGTTGGTAATCAGGGAGCGGGAGGCAATGCAGATACGCAGTATTTT.

The count of this clonotype is one. The chain is built from TRBV4-1 and TRBJ1-4, with D possibly matching TRBD1 (5 bases). The length of the CDR3 is 15 residues. Germline CDR1 is MGHRA and CDR2 is YSYEKL. The ends were cut back, 4 bases at V and 4 bases at J, with 13 bases in the middle. CDR3 sequence reads: CASSPDEGRNEKLFF. CDR3 bases: TGCGCCAGCAGCCCCGACGAGGGGCGTAATGAAAAACTGTTTTTT.

V and J are TRBV21-1 and TRBJ1-1; the table assigns TRBD1, which was not confirmed against the DNA. TRBV21-1 is a listed pseudogene. The CDR3 covers 16 residues. The DNA for the CDR3 is TGTGCCAGCAGGAAGACAGGGACCCTGACGGCCACTGAAGCTTTCTTT. Its translation: CASRKTGTLTATEAFF.

The chain carries TRBV12-3 or TRBV12-4 and TRBJ1-2; D may be TRBD1 (5 bases). With 5 bases removed from V and 3 bases from J, the gap between germline ends came to 19 bases. This CDR3 has 16 amino acids. The CDR3 reads CASSNGDGLSYYGYTF. CDR3 DNA: TGTGCCAGCAGTAACGGGGACGGACTTTCTTACTATGGCTACACCTTC.

The chain is built from TRBV20-1 and TRBJ2-2, with 9 bases that match TRBD2. This CDR3 is 15 amino acids long. Trimming took 2 bases from V and 6 from J; bases not matched to a gene: 7. Germline-derived CDR1 and CDR2 are DFQATT and SNEGSKA (reference sequence). This CDR3 reads CSARLSGRTAGELFF. CDR3 sequence (DNA): TGCAGTGCTAGATTGAGCGGGAGGACGGCCGGGGAGCTGTTTTTT.

The genes are TRBV6-6 and TRBJ2-7; D uncertain. The germline V gene has CDR1 MNHNY and CDR2 SVGAGI (reference sequence). The CDR3 totals 12 residues. Trimming pared 8 bases from V and 0 bases from J, leaving 8 bases between. The CDR3 DNA reads as TGTGCCAGCGCAGGTCACTCCTACGAGCAGTACTTC. Its translation is CASAGHSYEQYF.

The V and J genes are TRBV7-9 and TRBJ2-2; TRBD2 aligns across 14 bases. J gave up 1 base and V 4 bases, and 2 bases lay outside the gene matches. This CDR3 is 17 amino acids long. The V gene's germline CDR1 is SEHNR and CDR2 FQNEAQ (reference sequence). The CDR3 DNA sequence: TGTGCCAGCAGCTACGGGACTAGCGGGGGGAACACCGGGGAGCTGTTTTTT. Translating it yields CASSYGTSGGNTGELFF. Variable domain in full (rest from reference TRBV7-9 and TRBJ2-2): DTGVSQNPRHKITKRGQNVTFRCDPISEHNRLYWYRQTLGQGPEFLTYFQNEAQLEKSRLLSDRFSAERPKGSFSTLEIQRTEQGDSAMYLCASSYGTSGGNTGELFFGEGSRLTVL.

This chain uses TRBV20-1 with TRBJ1-2; 7 nucleotides match TRBD1. The CDR3 is 17 amino acids. J lost 4 bases, V lost 0 bases, and 14 bases had no gene match. CDR1 and CDR2 (germline): DFQATT, SNEGSKA (reference sequence). The CDR3 spells CSARDQGQTGPGYGYTF. Here the CDR3 DNA reads TGCAGTGCTAGAGATCAGGGGCAGACAGGGCCGGGCTATGGCTACACCTTC.

V gene TRBV5-4 combines with J gene TRBJ2-5, with 12 positions matching TRBD2. Germline trimming cut 4 bases from V and 4 bases from J; bases unmatched to any gene: 14. The germline gives CDR1 SGHNT, CDR2 YYREEE (reference sequence). The CDR3 totals 18 residues. The CDR3 sequence is CASSPRASSGGGGETQYF. CDR3 coding DNA: TGTGCCAGCAGCCCCCGCGCGTCTAGCGGGGGGGGAGGAGAGACCCAGTACTTC.

This chain uses TRBV29-1 with TRBJ2-3; D not resolved. There are 13 residues in the CDR3. CDR1 and CDR2 from the germline V gene are SQVTM and ANQGSEA. Between the trimmed V and J ends, which lost 7 bases and 0 bases, there was a span of 11 bases. This CDR3 is CSGDLTSTDTQYF. As DNA, the CDR3 is TGCAGCGGCGACTTGACTAGCACAGATACGCAGTATTTT.

The chain uses TRBV9 and TRBJ2-3; unclear D gene. Germline V gives CDR1 SGDLS, CDR2 YYNGEE. V was pared by 0 bases and J by 4 bases, with 9 bases between. The CDR3 is 14 residues long. CDR3 protein: CASSVAWAADTQYF. The CDR3 DNA reads as TGTGCCAGCAGCGTAGCGTGGGCGGCAGATACGCAGTATTTT.

This chain joins TRBV5-4 and TRBJ2-7, with D tentatively TRBD2 (7 bases). The V and J ends lost 4 bases and 3 bases respectively, with 17 bases between them. Germline-derived CDR1 and CDR2 are SGHNT and YYREEE (reference sequence). The CDR3 is 15 amino acids. CDR3 nucleotide sequence: TGTGCCAGCAGCCCGGACAGCGGGGACTACTACGAGCAGTACTTC. Translated, it gives CASSPDSGDYYEQYF. Full variable domain (rest looked up from reference TRBV5-4 and TRBJ2-7): ETGVTQSPTHLIKTRGQQVTLRCSSQSGHNTVSWYQQALGQGPQFIFQYYREEENGRGNFPPRFSGLQFPNYSSELNVNALELDDSALYLCASSPDSGDYYEQYFGPGTRLTVT.

The V and J genes are TRBV6-5 and TRBJ1-6, with D maybe TRBD1 (6 bases). The germline V gene encodes CDR1 MNHEY and CDR2 SVGAGI. Trimming removed 6 bases from V and 7 bases from J, with 10 bases in between. CDR3 size: 13 residues. The CDR3 region is CASRPGGNSPLHF. CDR3 bases: TGTGCCAGCAGGCCCGGGGGCAATTCACCCCTCCACTTT.

The chain links TRBV20-1 to TRBJ2-5, with TRBD2 matching over 7 bases. The CDR3 extends over 14 amino acids. V gave up 6 bases and J gave up 4 bases; unmatched junction bases: 11. In germline, CDR1 is DFQATT, CDR2 SNEGSKA (reference sequence). The CDR3 sequence is CSATREASGETQYF. Written as DNA, the CDR3 is TGCAGTGCCACCCGGGAGGCCTCCGGAGAGACCCAGTACTTC.

This clonotype was detected only once. The rearrangement joins TRBV6-1 to TRBJ2-3, with TRBD2 identical over 7 bases. The V gene end was trimmed by 6 bases and the J gene end by 0 bases; junction bases not matched to a gene: 12. CDR1 and CDR2 from the germline V gene are MNHNS and SASEGT. CDR3 length: 17 residues. CDR3 region: CASSPAMGGLSTDTQYF. The CDR3 coding sequence is TGTGCCAGCAGCCCCGCTATGGGAGGGCTTAGCACAGATACGCAGTATTTT.

The rearrangement uses TRBV19 and TRBJ2-4; 7 bases align to TRBD1. CDR3 length: 14 amino acids. J lost 10 bases, V lost 3 bases, and 9 bases had no gene match. Per germline, CDR1 LNHDA and CDR2 SQIVND (reference sequence). For the CDR3, the DNA is TGTGCCAGTAGTATCGCTAGGTCGGGACAGATTCAGTACTTC. It is translated as CASSIARSGQIQYF.

The chain uses TRBV29-1 and TRBJ1-1; TRBD1 is a possible D gene (6 bases). Per germline, CDR1 SQVTM and CDR2 ANQGSEA. Trimming took off 7 bases at V and 11 bases at J, with 17 bases between the two ends. This CDR3 is 11 amino acids long. The CDR3, as DNA: TGCAGCGCCCGTGTAGGGGGGAAGGCTTTCTTT. It encodes CSARVGGKAFF.

The gene calls are TRBV3-1 and TRBJ1-6, with D unclear. The CDR3 consists of 12 residues. V shed 3 bases and J shed 12 bases, with 9 bases lying between them. Germline CDR1 LGHDT, CDR2 YNNKEL (reference sequence). Written as DNA, the CDR3 is TGTGCCAGCAGCCAGAACCGGGGACCCCTCCACTTT. It codes for CASSQNRGPLHF.